This T cell receptor beta chain stems from a study of blood T cells in healthy people across ages. CDR1 is SEHNR and CDR2 is FQNEAQ in the germline V gene (reference sequence). The CDR3 runs 14 residues. A second PCR, run for roughly 7 to 11 cycles, used a sample-barcoded 5' primer plus a J-beta primer mix. TCRdb independently ran MiXCR on the 5' RACE reads; one entry per CDR3 protein. The profile shows hundreds of thousands of distinct CDR3 sequences, about 25% of them singletons. A remark on this clonotype: An end of the junction does not agree with germline; a read error may underlie this.

These data also featured in a second study, about T cells of mothers and their children. Per that paper: In this cohort, donors were three healthy Caucasian mothers plus their six children.

Sequencing was done on a sample of blood. The sequence was collected from a boy aged 5-17 years in good health. The chain recombines TRBV7-9 with TRBJ1-3, with a weak D call TRBD1 (6 bases). In nucleotides, the CDR3 is TGTGCCAGCAGCTCCGGGGGCTCTGGAAACATCATATATTTT. Amino acid sequence: CASSSGGSGNIIYF.